This TCR beta chain was retrieved from a study of memory CD4+ T cells and cytomegalovirus serostatus. Whole-study findings and limits: The CMV-associated TCR signature appears largely within the CD4+ memory repertoire.

In the original analysis: Out-of-frame sequences were removed, leaving around 2.2 million distinct TCRbeta sequences. Here immunoSEQ multiplex PCR was the method, and the copy in TCRdb shows in-frame clones only, minus some. Clone size and the V and J calls come from that table; the DNA yielded D and trimming. This table has approximately 61,000 clones, around 82% appearing once. This clone was found once. Its specificity is unknown. The sort gate was single viable CD3+CD4+CD8-CD45RO+ cells for memory CD4+ T cells. This clonotype originated in an adult in good health and CMV-seronegative. Some clones in this sample may be carry-over from other donors' samples. The source material was memory CD4+ T cells from blood.

In nucleotides, the CDR3 is TGTGCCAGCAGCTTCGGGACAGTGAACACTGAAGCTTTCTTT. The encoded protein is CASSFGTVNTEAFF. The rearrangement uses TRBV7-9 and TRBJ1-1; 7 bases are shared with TRBD1. The germline CDR1 and CDR2 sequences are SEHNR and FQNEAQ (reference sequence). The CDR3 consists of 14 residues. After removal of 3 bases from V and 0 bases from J, the junction contained 1 base not matched to a gene.